What follows are 27 T cell receptor beta chains derived from one specimen sequenced in a study of identical twins. TCRdb redid the calling of the 5' RACE reads with MiXCR, one entry per CDR3 protein. The sample includes roughly 720,000 distinct CDR3 sequences, 15% to 20% of them seen just once. The same data also contributed to another study, on T cells expressing NK-cell markers.

Sequenced material: PBMCs. The receptor set was obtained from a woman aged 18-29 years in good health.

The genes are TRBV5-5 and TRBJ2-3; 9 positions match TRBD2. This CDR3 comprises 17 residues. Germline V gene lookup returns CDR1 SGHKS and CDR2 YYEKEE (reference sequence). V trimming: 0 bases; J trimming: 4 bases; junction bases outside the gene matches: 9. The CDR3: CASSLATGLADADTQYF. Written as DNA, the CDR3 is TGTGCCAGCAGCTTGGCGACGGGACTAGCTGACGCAGATACGCAGTATTTT.

The chain couples TRBV7-2 to TRBJ1-2; the D gene is possibly TRBD1 (6 bases). The CDR3 loop spans 12 amino acids. The ends were cut back, 5 bases at V and 7 bases at J, with 11 bases in the middle. Per germline, CDR1 SGHTA and CDR2 FQGNSA. The DNA of the CDR3 is TGTGCCAGCAGCCCACGGACAGTTGGCTACACCTTC. Translation: CASSPRTVGYTF.

Only a few counts were recorded for this clonotype. The chain is built from TRBV7-9 and TRBJ1-4, with 7 bases fitting TRBD1. Germline-derived CDR1 and CDR2 are SEHNR and FQNEAQ (reference sequence). The CDR3 has 15 residues. The trim removed 5 bases at V and 4 bases at J, leaving 7 bases unmatched. In nucleotides, the CDR3 is TGTGCCAGCAGCCGCCCGGGACAGTTTAATGAAAAACTGTTTTTT. This codes for CASSRPGQFNEKLFF.

V usage is TRBV29-1 and J usage is TRBJ2-5, with 8 positions matching TRBD2. V shed 3 bases and J 1 base; nucleotides not matched to a gene: 4. Germline lookup yields CDR1 SQVTM and CDR2 ANQGSEA. The CDR3 length is 14 residues. The CDR3 here is CSVDAGGLQETQYF. CDR3 bases: TGCAGCGTTGATGCGGGGGGCCTCCAAGAGACCCAGTACTTC.

The chain combines TRBV20-1 with TRBJ1-1; D might be TRBD1 (6 bases). With 1 base removed from V and 3 bases from J, the gap between germline ends came to 21 bases. This CDR3 has 17 amino acids. The germline CDR1 and CDR2 sequences are DFQATT and SNEGSKA (reference sequence). The CDR3 loop is CSARGLRQVGGDTEAFF. The CDR3 region has the DNA TGCAGTGCTAGAGGGCTCCGACAGGTCGGAGGGGACACTGAAGCTTTCTTT.

Notes on this clonotype: One junction end disagrees with the germline gene, perhaps due to a read error. This chain links TRBV20-1 with TRBJ2-3; 9 positions match TRBD2. The CDR3 is made up of 16 amino acids. Germline-derived CDR1 and CDR2 are DFQATT and SNEGSKA (reference sequence). For the CDR3, the DNA is TGCAGTGGTAGAGCGGGGGGAGATCCTAGCACAGATACGCAGTATTTT. Protein sequence: CSGRAGGDPSTDTQYF.

This clonotype has a count of ten or more. The gene calls are TRBV5-6 and TRBJ2-3; 10 nucleotides line up with TRBD2. V trimming: 1 base; J trimming: 3 bases; junction bases outside the gene matches: 8. Germline values: CDR1 SGHDT, CDR2 YYEEEE. The CDR3 is made up of 17 amino acids. The CDR3 sequence: CASSLNGWTSGTDTQYF. The CDR3, as DNA: TGTGCCAGCAGCTTGAATGGGTGGACTAGCGGTACAGATACGCAGTATTTT.

The chain's CDR3 is CASSPMRGEGEKLFF. The CDR3 DNA follows: TGTGCCAGCTCACCAATGCGGGGGGAAGGTGAAAAACTGTTTTTT. The chain uses TRBV18 and TRBJ1-4, with D maybe TRBD1 (5 bases). The length of the CDR3 is 15 residues. Germline V gene lookup returns CDR1 KGHSH and CDR2 LQKENI. V gave up 2 bases and J gave up 7 bases, with 14 bases separating them.

This clonotype was counted ten times or more. The chain employs TRBV9 and TRBJ1-1; maybe TRBD1 (6 bases). The germline V and J ends were trimmed by 3 bases and 8 bases, with 17 bases remaining between them. The CDR3 length is 14 residues. Germline CDR1 is SGDLS and CDR2 is YYNGEE. In DNA, the CDR3 is TGTGCCAGCAGCGCAGGGGACCCCTACTCGGAAGCTTTCTTT. The encoded protein is CASSAGDPYSEAFF. The whole variable domain, filled in from reference TRBV9 and TRBJ1-1, reads DSGVTQTPKHLITATGQRVTLRCSPRSGDLSVYWYQQSLDQGLQFLIQYYNGEERAKGNILERFSAQQFPDLHSELNLSSLELGDSALYFCASSAGDPYSEAFFGQGTRLTVV.

This clonotype occurred a few times. V is TRBV20-1 and J is TRBJ1-1; D is possibly TRBD1 (5 bases). The CDR3 is made up of 12 amino acids. V lost 5 bases, J lost 6 bases, and 13 bases lay in between. Germline V gene lookup returns CDR1 DFQATT and CDR2 SNEGSKA (reference sequence). CDR3 in amino acids: CSAGGWEAEAFF. The DNA of the CDR3 is TGCAGTGCTGGGGGTTGGGAGGCTGAAGCTTTCTTT.

V usage is TRBV29-1 and J usage is TRBJ1-2, with 11 bases matching TRBD1. The J segment lost 2 bases and the V segment lost 7 bases, leaving 9 bases of the junction unmatched. Germline V gene sequence: CDR1 SQVTM, CDR2 ANQGSEA. The CDR3 contains 15 residues. In DNA, the CDR3 is TGCAGCGACCGGACAGGGGGCTTTCAAAACTATGGCTACACCTTC. This gives the protein CSDRTGGFQNYGYTF.

This clonotype showed up just a few times. This chain's CDR3 is CASSPQGQGNTEAFF. CDR3 in DNA: TGTGCCAGCTCACCACAGGGACAGGGTAACACTGAAGCTTTCTTT. This chain uses TRBV18 with TRBJ1-1; TRBD1 matches at 9 bases. This CDR3 spans 15 amino acids. The germline V gene encodes CDR1 KGHSH and CDR2 LQKENI. Germline trimming cut 1 base from V and 2 bases from J; bases unmatched to any gene: 2.

Only a few counts were recorded for this clonotype. In nucleotides, the CDR3 is TGCAGTGCCAACAGGGTAGACTATGGCTACACCTTC. Protein product: CSANRVDYGYTF. The rearrangement uses TRBV20-1 and TRBJ1-2; TRBD1 is a possible D gene (6 bases). The CDR3 consists of 12 residues. In germline, CDR1 is DFQATT, CDR2 SNEGSKA (reference sequence). Trimming removed 6 bases at V and 3 bases at J, with 11 bases between.

This clonotype was observed a handful of times. The CDR3 spells CASTKPEGPNTEAFF. CDR3 nucleotides: TGTGCCAGCACCAAACCGGAGGGACCGAACACTGAAGCTTTCTTT. The chain uses TRBV9 and TRBJ1-1; D may be TRBD1 (5 bases). The CDR3 length is 15 residues. Trimming removed 6 bases from V and 1 base from J, with 16 bases in between. Germline CDR1 is SGDLS and CDR2 is YYNGEE.

V and J are TRBV4-3 and TRBJ2-1; the D call may be TRBD1 or TRBD2 (6 bases each). This CDR3 has 15 amino acids. Germline CDR1 and CDR2: LGHNA and YSLEER. V was cut by 0 bases and J by 8 bases, with 14 bases left in between. The CDR3 DNA is TGCGCCAGCAGCCAAGAAGGCAGGGGCGGGGATGAGCAGTTCTTC. Residues: CASSQEGRGGDEQFF.

CDR3 in DNA: TGCGCCAGCAGCTCTGGGGAGGGGGCAAGTACCTTC. Translated, it gives CASSSGEGASTF. This chain connects TRBV5-1 to TRBJ1-2; 7 nucleotides line up with TRBD1. Germline CDR1 and CDR2: SGHRS and YFSETQ. Trimming removed 3 bases from V and 14 bases from J; junction bases left unmatched: 10. This CDR3 region has 12 residues.

The chain couples TRBV5-1 to TRBJ2-3; TRBD2 matches at 9 bases. CDR3 size: 16 residues. Germline V lookup: CDR1 SGHRS, CDR2 YFSETQ. The trim removed 0 bases at V and 1 base at J, leaving 3 bases unmatched. The CDR3 reads CASSLVVAGGTDTQYF. CDR3 DNA sequence: TGCGCCAGCAGCTTGGTGGTAGCGGGGGGCACAGATACGCAGTATTTT.

The V gene is TRBV20-1, the J gene TRBJ2-2, with TRBD2 matching over 9 bases. The J segment lost 2 bases and the V segment lost 1 base, leaving 5 bases of the junction unmatched. The length of the CDR3 is 16 residues. Germline loops: CDR1 DFQATT, CDR2 SNEGSKA (reference sequence). In DNA form, the CDR3 reads TGCAGTGCTAGAGGCCCGGGACTAGCCAACACCGGGGAGCTGTTTTTT. As protein: CSARGPGLANTGELFF.

This clonotype was counted only a few times. The chain joins TRBV20-1 to TRBJ2-5; TRBD2 might be the D (5 bases). CDR3 length equals 14 residues. Trimming took 6 bases from V and 4 from J, leaving 18 bases between them. Germline V gives CDR1 DFQATT, CDR2 SNEGSKA (reference sequence). The CDR3: CSARRQGGGETQYF. The CDR3 region has the DNA TGCAGTGCCCGACGGCAAGGCGGAGGAGAGACCCAGTACTTC.

The CDR3 is CASSSVMGTGELFF. CDR3 sequence (DNA): TGTGCCAGCAGCTCTGTGATGGGGACCGGGGAGCTGTTTTTT. V usage is TRBV27 and J usage is TRBJ2-2; D remains ambiguous. Germline assignment: CDR1 MNHEY and CDR2 SMNVEV (reference sequence). V lost 6 bases and J lost 5, with 13 bases in between. This CDR3 region has 14 residues.

This clonotype has just a few counts. The chain has TRBV11-2 and TRBJ1-2, with D perhaps TRBD1 (5 bases). Germline assignment: CDR1 SGHAT and CDR2 FQNNGV. The CDR3 is 17 amino acids. Trimming removed 0 bases at V and 7 bases at J, with 21 bases between. The CDR3 DNA sequence: TGTGCCAGCAGCTTAGATCCCAACCTTCCGGTGGGGCTTGGCTACACCTTC. Its translation is CASSLDPNLPVGLGYTF.

This clonotype has only a few counts. The chain links TRBV12-3 or TRBV12-4 to TRBJ1-5; 8 bases align to TRBD1. J lost 4 bases, V lost 4 bases, and 0 bases had no gene match. CDR3 length: 13 amino acids. The CDR3 DNA follows: TGTGCCAGCAGTTGGACAGGGAATCAGCCCCAGCATTTT. This sequence encodes CASSWTGNQPQHF.

The rearrangement joins TRBV1 to TRBJ2-3; TRBD1 is the table's D call and was not checked against the DNA. TRBV1 is designated a pseudogene. The CDR3 covers 13 residues. The CDR3 is CTSKGQGPNTQYF. The CDR3 DNA reads as TGCACCAGCAAGGGCCAGGGGCCTAATACGCAGTATTTT.

The chain combines TRBV9 with TRBJ1-5; 8 bases line up with TRBD1. There are 14 residues in the CDR3. V shed 3 bases and J 7 bases; nucleotides not matched to a gene: 6. The germline V gene encodes CDR1 SGDLS and CDR2 YYNGEE. CDR3 coding DNA: TGTGCCAGCAGCGGACAGGGGTCTTGGCAGCCCCAGCATTTT. Translation gives CASSGQGSWQPQHF.

The genes are TRBV5-1 and TRBJ2-1; 8 bases agree with TRBD2. The CDR3 has 14 amino acids. The junction had 6 bases not matched to a gene; V was cut back by 4 bases and J by 6 bases. Germline V gene lookup returns CDR1 SGHRS and CDR2 YFSETQ. CDR3 sequence: CASSVRSGGNEQFF. The CDR3 DNA reads as TGCGCCAGCAGCGTCCGAAGCGGGGGCAATGAGCAGTTCTTC.

This chain connects TRBV7-2 to TRBJ1-2; D may be TRBD1 (6 bases). This CDR3 has 13 residues. CDR1 SGHTA and CDR2 FQGNSA come from the germline V gene. Trimming left V 6 bases short and J 6 bases short, with 14 bases between. The CDR3, as DNA: TGTGCCAGCAGACCCTCACAGGGACATGGCTACACCTTC. Translating gives CASRPSQGHGYTF.

V usage is TRBV7-9 and J usage is TRBJ2-5, with 9 bases identical to TRBD1. Germline trimming cut 4 bases from V and 3 bases from J; bases unmatched to any gene: 0. CDR1 and CDR2 (germline): SEHNR, FQNEAQ (reference sequence). The CDR3 totals 13 residues. The CDR3 is CASSWDREETQYF. CDR3 coding DNA: TGTGCCAGCAGCTGGGACAGGGAAGAGACCCAGTACTTC.